This T cell receptor (beta chain) came from a study of T cell repertoires in cytomegalovirus infection. TCRdb recomputed calls from the reads with MiXCR, one row per CDR3 protein. The data contain around 750,000 distinct CDR3 sequences, roughly 33% of them singletons. The CDR3 runs to 13 residues. The V gene's germline CDR1 is LNHDA and CDR2 SQIVND (reference sequence). V was trimmed by 5 bases and J by 4 bases, leaving 9 bases between them. A word on this clonotype: The target antigen is unknown.

The receptor comes from a human donor in good health (CMV status not recorded). Some clones in this sample may be carry-over from other donors' samples. The source was cultured CD8+ T cells from PBMCs, collected from culture after CMV antigen stimulation. This sequence joins TRBV19 and TRBJ1-5; D is uncertain. CDR3 residues: CASSPSGNQPQHF. The CDR3 coding sequence is TGTGCCAGTAGTCCCTCCGGGAATCAGCCCCAGCATTTT.